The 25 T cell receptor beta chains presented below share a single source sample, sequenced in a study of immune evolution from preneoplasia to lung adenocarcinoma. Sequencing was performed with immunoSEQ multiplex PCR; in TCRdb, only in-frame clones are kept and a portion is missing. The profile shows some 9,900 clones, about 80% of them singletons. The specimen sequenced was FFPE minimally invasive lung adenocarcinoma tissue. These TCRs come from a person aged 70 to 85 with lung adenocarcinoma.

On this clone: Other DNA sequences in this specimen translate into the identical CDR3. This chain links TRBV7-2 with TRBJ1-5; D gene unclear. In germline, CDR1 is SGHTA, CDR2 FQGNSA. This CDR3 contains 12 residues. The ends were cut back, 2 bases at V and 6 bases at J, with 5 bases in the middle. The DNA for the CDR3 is TGTGCCAGCAGCTTACCGGGTCAGCCCCAGCATTTT. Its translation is CASSLPGQPQHF.

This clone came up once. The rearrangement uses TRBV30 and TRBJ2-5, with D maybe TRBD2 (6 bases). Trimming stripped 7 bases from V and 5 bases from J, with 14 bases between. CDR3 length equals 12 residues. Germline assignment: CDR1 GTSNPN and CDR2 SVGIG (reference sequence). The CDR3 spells CALRARGETQYF. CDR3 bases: TGTGCCTTGAGGGCCCGGGGGGAGACCCAGTACTTC. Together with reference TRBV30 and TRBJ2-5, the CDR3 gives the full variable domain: SQTIHQWPATLVQPVGSPLSLECTVEGTSNPNLYWYRQAAGRGLQLLFYSVGIGQISSEVPQNLSASRPQDRQFILSSKKLLLSDSGFYLCALRARGETQYFGPGTRLLVL.

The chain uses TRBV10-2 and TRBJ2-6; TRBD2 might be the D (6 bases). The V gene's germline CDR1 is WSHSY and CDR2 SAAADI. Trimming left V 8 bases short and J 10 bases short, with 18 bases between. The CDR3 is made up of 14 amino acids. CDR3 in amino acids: CASRSNPEGNVLTF. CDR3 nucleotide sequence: TGCGCCAGCCGGAGTAATCCGGAGGGGAACGTCCTGACTTTC.

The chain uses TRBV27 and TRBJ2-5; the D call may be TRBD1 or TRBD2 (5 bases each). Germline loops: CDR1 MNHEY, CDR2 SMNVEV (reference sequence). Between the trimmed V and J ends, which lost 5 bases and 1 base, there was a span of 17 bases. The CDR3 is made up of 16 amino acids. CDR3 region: CASSTHRDAPQETQYF. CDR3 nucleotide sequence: TGTGCCAGCAGTACGCACCGGGACGCTCCCCAAGAGACCCAGTACTTC.

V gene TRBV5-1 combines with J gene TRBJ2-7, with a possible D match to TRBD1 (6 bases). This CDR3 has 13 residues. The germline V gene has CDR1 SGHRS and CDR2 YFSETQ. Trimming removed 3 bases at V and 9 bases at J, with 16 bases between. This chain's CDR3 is CASSSDTGTPQYF. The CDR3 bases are TGCGCCAGCAGCTCGGATACAGGGACGCCGCAGTACTTC. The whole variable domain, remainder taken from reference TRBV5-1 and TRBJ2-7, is KAGVTQTPRYLIKTRGQQVTLSCSPISGHRSVSWYQQTPGQGLQFLFEYFSETQRNKGNFPGRFSGRQFSNSRSEMNVSTLELGDSALYLCASSSDTGTPQYFGPGTRLTVT.

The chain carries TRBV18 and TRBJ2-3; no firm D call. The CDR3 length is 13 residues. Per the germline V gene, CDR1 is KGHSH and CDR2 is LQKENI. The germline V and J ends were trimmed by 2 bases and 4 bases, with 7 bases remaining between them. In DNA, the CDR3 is TGTGCCAGCTCACCAACTCGGGCAGATACGCAGTATTTT. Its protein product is CASSPTRADTQYF.

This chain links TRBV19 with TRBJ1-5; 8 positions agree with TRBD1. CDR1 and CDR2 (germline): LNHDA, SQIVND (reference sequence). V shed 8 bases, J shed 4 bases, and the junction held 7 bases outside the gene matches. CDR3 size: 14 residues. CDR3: CASSNTGGNQPQHF. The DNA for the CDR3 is TGTGCCAGTTCGAATACAGGGGGTAATCAGCCCCAGCATTTT.

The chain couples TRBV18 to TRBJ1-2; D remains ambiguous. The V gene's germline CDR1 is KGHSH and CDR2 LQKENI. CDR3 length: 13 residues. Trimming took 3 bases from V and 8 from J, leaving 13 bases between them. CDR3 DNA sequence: TGTGCCAGCTCACCGCCGACATGGGTAGGCTACACCTTC. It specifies CASSPPTWVGYTF. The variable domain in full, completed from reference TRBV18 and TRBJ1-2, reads NAGVMQNPRHLVRRRGQEARLRCSPMKGHSHVYWYRQLPEEGLKFMVYLQKENIIDESGMPKERFSAEFPKEGPSILRIQQVVRGDSAAYFCASSPPTWVGYTFGSGTRLTVV.

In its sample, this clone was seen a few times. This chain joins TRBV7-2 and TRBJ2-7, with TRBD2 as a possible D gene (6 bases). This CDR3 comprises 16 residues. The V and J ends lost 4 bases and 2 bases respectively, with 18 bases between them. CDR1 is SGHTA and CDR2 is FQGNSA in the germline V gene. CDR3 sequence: CASSYLGTYFTYEQYF. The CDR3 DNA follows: TGTGCCAGCAGCTACCTCGGGACTTACTTTACCTACGAGCAGTACTTC.

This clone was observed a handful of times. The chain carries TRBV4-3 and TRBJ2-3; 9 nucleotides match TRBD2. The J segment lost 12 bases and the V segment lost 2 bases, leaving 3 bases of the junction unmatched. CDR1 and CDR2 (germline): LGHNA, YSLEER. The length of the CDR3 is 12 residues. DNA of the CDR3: TGCGCCAGCAGCCAATATAGCGGGAGTCAGTATTTT. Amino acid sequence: CASSQYSGSQYF.

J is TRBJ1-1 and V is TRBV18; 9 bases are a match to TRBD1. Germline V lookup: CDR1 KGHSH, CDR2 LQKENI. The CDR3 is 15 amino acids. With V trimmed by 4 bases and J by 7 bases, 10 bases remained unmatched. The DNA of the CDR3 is TGTGCCAGCTCACTATCGGGACAGGGTGGGAGTGAAGCTTTCTTT. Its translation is CASSLSGQGGSEAFF.

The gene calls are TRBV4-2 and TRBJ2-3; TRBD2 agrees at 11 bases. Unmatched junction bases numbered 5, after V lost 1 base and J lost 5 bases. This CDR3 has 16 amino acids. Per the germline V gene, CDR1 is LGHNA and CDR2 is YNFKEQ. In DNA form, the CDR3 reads TGTGCCAGCAGCCAAGTAGCGGGAGGGCATAGAGATACGCAGTATTTT. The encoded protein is CASSQVAGGHRDTQYF.

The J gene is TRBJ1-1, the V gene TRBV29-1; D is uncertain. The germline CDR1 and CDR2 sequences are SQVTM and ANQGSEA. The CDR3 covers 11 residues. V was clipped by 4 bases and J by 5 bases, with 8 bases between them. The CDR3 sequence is CSVGRRTEAFF. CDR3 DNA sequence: TGCAGCGTTGGTCGGAGAACTGAAGCTTTCTTT.

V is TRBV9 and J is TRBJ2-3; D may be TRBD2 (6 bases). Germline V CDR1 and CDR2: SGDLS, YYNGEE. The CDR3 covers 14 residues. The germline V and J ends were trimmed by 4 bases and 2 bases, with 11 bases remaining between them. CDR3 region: CASSSRDSTDTQYF. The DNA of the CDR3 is TGTGCCAGCAGCTCCCGGGACTCCACAGATACGCAGTATTTT.

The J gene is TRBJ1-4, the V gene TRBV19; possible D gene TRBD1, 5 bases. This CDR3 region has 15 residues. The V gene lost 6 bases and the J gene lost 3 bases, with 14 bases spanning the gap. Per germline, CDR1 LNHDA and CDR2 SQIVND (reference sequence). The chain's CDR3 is CASSRQGRSNEKLFF. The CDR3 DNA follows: TGTGCCAGTAGCCGTCAGGGACGGTCTAATGAAAAACTGTTTTTT.

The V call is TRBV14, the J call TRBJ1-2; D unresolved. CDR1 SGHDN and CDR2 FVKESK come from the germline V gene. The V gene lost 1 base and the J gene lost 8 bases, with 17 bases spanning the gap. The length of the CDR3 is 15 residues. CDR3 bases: TGTGCCAGCAGCCAAGTTCGAGGGAGCTTGGGGGGCTACACCTTC. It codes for CASSQVRGSLGGYTF.

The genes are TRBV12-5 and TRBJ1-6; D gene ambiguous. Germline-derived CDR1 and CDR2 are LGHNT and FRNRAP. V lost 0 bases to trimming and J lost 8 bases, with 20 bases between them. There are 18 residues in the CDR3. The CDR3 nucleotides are TGTGCTAGTGGTTTGGTAATAGCTAAAAACGTCCGCTATTCACCCCTCCACTTT. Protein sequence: CASGLVIAKNVRYSPLHF.

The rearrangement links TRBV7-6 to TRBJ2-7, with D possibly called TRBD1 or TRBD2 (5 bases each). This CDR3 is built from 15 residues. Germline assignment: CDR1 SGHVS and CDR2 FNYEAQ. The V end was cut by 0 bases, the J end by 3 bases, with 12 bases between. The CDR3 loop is CASSLAVGADYEQYF. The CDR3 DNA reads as TGTGCCAGCAGCTTAGCTGTCGGGGCTGACTACGAGCAGTACTTC.

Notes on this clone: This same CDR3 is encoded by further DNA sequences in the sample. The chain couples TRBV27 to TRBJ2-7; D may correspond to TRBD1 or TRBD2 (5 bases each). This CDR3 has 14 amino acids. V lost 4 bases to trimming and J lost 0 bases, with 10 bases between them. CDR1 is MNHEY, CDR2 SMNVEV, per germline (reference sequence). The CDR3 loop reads CASSSGTASYEQYF. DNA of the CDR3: TGTGCCAGCAGTTCCGGGACGGCCTCCTACGAGCAGTACTTC.

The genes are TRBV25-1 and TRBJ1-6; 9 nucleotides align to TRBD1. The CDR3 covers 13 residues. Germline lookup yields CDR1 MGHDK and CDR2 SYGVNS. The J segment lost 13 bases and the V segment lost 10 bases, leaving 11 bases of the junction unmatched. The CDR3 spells CATSLTGQGPLHF. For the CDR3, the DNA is TGTGCCACCTCCTTAACAGGACAGGGGCCCCTCCACTTT.

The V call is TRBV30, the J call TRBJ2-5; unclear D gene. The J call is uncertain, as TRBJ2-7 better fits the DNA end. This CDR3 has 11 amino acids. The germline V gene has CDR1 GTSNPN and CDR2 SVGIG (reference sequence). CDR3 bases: TGTGCCTGGACAGGTTCCTACGAGCAGTACTTC. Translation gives CAWTGSYEQYF.

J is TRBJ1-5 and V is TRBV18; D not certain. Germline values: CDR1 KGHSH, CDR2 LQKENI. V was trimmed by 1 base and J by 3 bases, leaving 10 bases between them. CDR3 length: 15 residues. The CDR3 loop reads CASSPQYGDNQPQHF. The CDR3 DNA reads TGTGCCAGCTCACCACAGTACGGGGACAATCAGCCCCAGCATTTT.

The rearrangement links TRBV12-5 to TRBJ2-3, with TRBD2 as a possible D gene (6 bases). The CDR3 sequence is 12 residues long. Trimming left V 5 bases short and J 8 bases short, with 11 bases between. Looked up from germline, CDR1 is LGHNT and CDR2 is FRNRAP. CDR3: CASGLTRGTQYF. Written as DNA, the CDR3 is TGTGCTAGTGGTCTAACGCGGGGTACGCAGTATTTT. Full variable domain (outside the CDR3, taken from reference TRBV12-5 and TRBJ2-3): DARVTQTPRHKVTEMGQEVTMRCQPILGHNTVFWYRQTMMQGLELLAYFRNRAPLDDSGMPKDRFSAEMPDATLATLKIQPSEPRDSAVYFCASGLTRGTQYFGPGTRLTVL.

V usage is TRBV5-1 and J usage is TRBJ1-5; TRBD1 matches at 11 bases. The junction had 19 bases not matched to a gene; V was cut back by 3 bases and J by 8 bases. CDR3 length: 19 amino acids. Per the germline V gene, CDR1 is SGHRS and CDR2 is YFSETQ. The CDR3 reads CASSSLPFSGTGGGEPQHF. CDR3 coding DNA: TGCGCCAGCAGCTCCCTTCCCTTCTCCGGGACAGGGGGAGGCGAGCCCCAGCATTTT.

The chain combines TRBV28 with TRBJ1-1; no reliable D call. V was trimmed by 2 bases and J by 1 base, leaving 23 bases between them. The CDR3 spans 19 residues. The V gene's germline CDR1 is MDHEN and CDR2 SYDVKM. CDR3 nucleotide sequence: TGTGCCAGCAGTTTAGCACCCGATAGCACTCGTGGTAGGAACACTGAAGCTTTCTTT. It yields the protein CASSLAPDSTRGRNTEAFF.